The subject of this entry is one TCR beta chain. The germline V gene has CDR1 SGHNT and CDR2 YENEEA. There are 14 residues in the CDR3. Trimming at V came to 5 bases and at J to 1 base, leaving 5 bases not matched to a gene. It was with 60 Vbeta and 13 Jbeta primers that the PCR ran. The method was immunoSEQ multiplex PCR; TCRdb's version includes in-frame clones alone and lacks a portion of them. The data show tens of thousands of clones, roughly three fifths seen once. These data are taken from a study of cytomegalovirus exposure and HLA in healthy donors. Turning to the study itself: Membership in the Caucasian-associated ancestry cluster was found for around 85% of approximately 430 genotyped donors.

Sequenced input: PBMCs. This clonotype originated in a woman aged 25 to 39 in good health and CMV-seronegative. The chain has TRBV11-3 and TRBJ2-7; TRBD1 matches 7 bases. The CDR3 sequence: CASSMGQSSYEQYF. In nucleotides, the CDR3 is TGTGCCAGCAGCATGGGACAGTCGTCCTACGAGCAGTACTTC.